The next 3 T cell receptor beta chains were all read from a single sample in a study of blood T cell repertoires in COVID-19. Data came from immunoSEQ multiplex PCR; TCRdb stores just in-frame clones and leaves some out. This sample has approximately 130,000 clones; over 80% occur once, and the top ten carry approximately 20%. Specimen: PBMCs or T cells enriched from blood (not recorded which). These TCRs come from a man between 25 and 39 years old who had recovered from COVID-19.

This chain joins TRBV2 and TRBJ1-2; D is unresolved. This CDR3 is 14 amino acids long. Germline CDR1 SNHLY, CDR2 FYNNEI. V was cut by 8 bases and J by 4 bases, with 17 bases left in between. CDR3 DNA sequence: TGTGCCAGCTCAAGCATGGACGGGGTCTATGGCTACACCTTC. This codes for CASSSMDGVYGYTF.

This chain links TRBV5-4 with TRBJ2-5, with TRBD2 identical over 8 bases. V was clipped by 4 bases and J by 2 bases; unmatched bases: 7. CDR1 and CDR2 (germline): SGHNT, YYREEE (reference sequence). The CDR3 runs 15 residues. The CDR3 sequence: CASSRGGAGQETQYF. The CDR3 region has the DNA TGTGCCAGCAGCCGGGGGGGCGCGGGACAAGAGACCCAGTACTTC.

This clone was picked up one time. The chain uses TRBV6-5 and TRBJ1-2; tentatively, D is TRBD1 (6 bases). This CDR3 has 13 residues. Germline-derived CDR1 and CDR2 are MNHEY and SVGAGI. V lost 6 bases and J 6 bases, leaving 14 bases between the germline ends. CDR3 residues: CASRTGQTHGYTF. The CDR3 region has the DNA TGTGCCAGCAGAACAGGACAGACTCATGGCTACACCTTC.